This T cell receptor (beta chain) was obtained from a study of shared clonotypes between healthy human individuals. The CDR3 is made up of 16 amino acids. Trimming cost V 5 bases and J 0 bases; bases outside gene matches: 8. CDR1 is SGHVS, CDR2 FQNEAQ, per germline. Here immunoSEQ multiplex PCR was the method, and the copy in TCRdb shows in-frame clones only, minus some. The data hold about 2 million clones, with over 85% observed a single time. CD45RO-negative, CCR7-positively selected cells formed the naive CD8 fraction, excluding terminally differentiated effector memory CD45RA+ cells. The sequence was obtained from a man aged 18-30 years in good health. The sequencing input was naive CD8+ T cells sorted from blood. The rearrangement links TRBV7-8 to TRBJ2-7; 9 nucleotides align to TRBD1. CDR3 region: CASSANRGRSSYEQYF. The DNA of the CDR3 is TGTGCCAGCAGCGCAAACAGGGGGCGAAGCTCCTACGAGCAGTACTTC.